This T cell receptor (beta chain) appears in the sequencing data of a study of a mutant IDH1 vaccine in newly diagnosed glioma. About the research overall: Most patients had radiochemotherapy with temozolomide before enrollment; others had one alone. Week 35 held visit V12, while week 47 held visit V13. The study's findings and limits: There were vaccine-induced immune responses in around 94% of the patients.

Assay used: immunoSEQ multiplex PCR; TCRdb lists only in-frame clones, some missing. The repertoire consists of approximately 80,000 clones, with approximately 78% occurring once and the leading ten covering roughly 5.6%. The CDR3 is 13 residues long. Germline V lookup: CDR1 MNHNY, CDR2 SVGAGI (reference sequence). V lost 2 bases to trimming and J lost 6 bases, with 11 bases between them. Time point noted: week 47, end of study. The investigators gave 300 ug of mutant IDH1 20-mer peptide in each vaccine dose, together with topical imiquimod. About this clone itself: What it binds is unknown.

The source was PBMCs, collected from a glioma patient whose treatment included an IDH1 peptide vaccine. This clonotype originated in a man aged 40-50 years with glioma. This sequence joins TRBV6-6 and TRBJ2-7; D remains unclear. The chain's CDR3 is CASSYAPMGEQYF. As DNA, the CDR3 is TGTGCCAGCAGTTACGCTCCGATGGGCGAGCAGTACTTC.